The 21 T cell receptor beta chains given below trace back to one sample, sequenced in a study of shared clonotypes between healthy human individuals. Clones were sequenced by immunoSEQ multiplex PCR, and TCRdb holds only the in-frame ones, with some missing. The sample has 2,100,000 or so clones; about 94% are singletons. The material sequenced was naive CD4+ T cells sorted from blood. Subset given: CD45RA+ positively selected. The receptors here all came from a man aged 18-30 years in good health.

This clone was seen just once. Here the CDR3 reads CASSPLASDGELFF. As DNA, the CDR3 is TGTGCCAGCAGTCCACTAGCGAGTGACGGGGAGCTGTTTTTT. The chain employs TRBV27 and TRBJ2-2; 7 bases are a match to TRBD2. This CDR3 has 14 amino acids. Trimming took 5 bases from V and 7 from J; bases not matched to a gene: 7. Germline loops: CDR1 MNHEY, CDR2 SMNVEV (reference sequence).

This rearrangement joins TRBV5-6 to TRBJ1-4; tentatively, D is TRBD1 (5 bases). Trimming pared 2 bases from V and 4 bases from J, leaving 9 bases between. Germline CDR1 SGHDT, CDR2 YYEEEE. This CDR3 has 14 amino acids. In DNA, the CDR3 is TGTGCCAGCAGCTTTGGGACGGTTAATGAAAAACTGTTTTTT. It yields the protein CASSFGTVNEKLFF.

This clone was seen a single time. This chain connects TRBV4-2 to TRBJ2-2, with 13 bases aligning to TRBD2. V dropped 3 bases and J dropped 6; count of bases not matched to a gene: 4. The CDR3 has 16 amino acids. Germline CDR1 is LGHNA and CDR2 is YNFKEQ. The CDR3 spells CASSQATSGGAGELFF. CDR3 sequence (DNA): TGTGCCAGCAGCCAGGCCACTAGCGGGGGGGCCGGGGAGCTGTTTTTT.

V and J are TRBV5-6 and TRBJ1-5; 7 positions agree with TRBD1. Looked up from germline, CDR1 is SGHDT and CDR2 is YYEEEE. After removal of 3 bases from V and 2 bases from J, the junction contained 8 bases not matched to a gene. The CDR3 length is 16 residues. CDR3 DNA: TGTGCCAGCAGCTCGAACAGGGGAGGAGGCAATCAGCCCCAGCATTTT. It yields the protein CASSSNRGGGNQPQHF.

The chain couples TRBV6-6 to TRBJ2-7; D gene uncertain. Germline V gene lookup returns CDR1 MNHNY and CDR2 SVGAGI (reference sequence). This CDR3 has 14 amino acids. V shed 0 bases and J shed 6 bases, with 12 bases lying between them. The CDR3 spells CASSYSERVPEQYF. In DNA form, the CDR3 reads TGTGCCAGCAGTTACTCGGAGCGCGTACCCGAGCAGTACTTC.

The chain has TRBV5-1 and TRBJ1-6; D may be TRBD1 (6 bases). This CDR3 spans 18 amino acids. Trimming removed 2 bases at V and 5 bases at J, with 20 bases between. Germline CDR1 and CDR2: SGHRS and YFSETQ. The CDR3 reads CASSFDSPRTANNSPLHF. The CDR3 region has the DNA TGCGCCAGCAGCTTCGATTCCCCTCGGACAGCCAATAATTCACCCCTCCACTTT.

J is TRBJ1-1 and V is TRBV18; perhaps TRBD1 as D (5 bases). CDR3 length equals 16 residues. With 6 bases removed from V and 3 bases from J, the gap between germline ends came to 20 bases. The germline gives CDR1 KGHSH, CDR2 LQKENI. The CDR3 DNA is TGTGCCAGCTCCCGCCCGGGGCTCGGAGGGGACACTGAAGCTTTCTTT. Protein product: CASSRPGLGGDTEAFF. The full variable domain, with the rest looked up from reference TRBV18 and TRBJ1-1, is NAGVMQNPRHLVRRRGQEARLRCSPMKGHSHVYWYRQLPEEGLKFMVYLQKENIIDESGMPKERFSAEFPKEGPSILRIQQVVRGDSAAYFCASSRPGLGGDTEAFFGQGTRLTVV.

The V gene is TRBV9, the J gene TRBJ2-7; no reliable D call. Germline CDR1 SGDLS, CDR2 YYNGEE. The CDR3 covers 14 residues. V lost 0 bases and J 0 bases, leaving 7 bases between the germline ends. CDR3 bases: TGTGCCAGCAGCGTAGACAGATTCTCCTACGAGCAGTACTTC. Its translation: CASSVDRFSYEQYF.

In its sample, this clone was seen once. V usage is TRBV7-9 and J usage is TRBJ1-6; TRBD1 might be the D (5 bases). The CDR3 runs to 16 residues. Per germline, CDR1 SEHNR and CDR2 FQNEAQ (reference sequence). Trimming stripped 11 bases from V and 0 bases from J, with 17 bases between. The CDR3 DNA is TGTGCCGGCGACGGGACTTCGAGCTCCTATAATTCACCCCTCCACTTT. It specifies CAGDGTSSSYNSPLHF.

The V and J genes are TRBV11-1 and TRBJ1-1; D is undetermined. The CDR3 is made up of 14 amino acids. Germline V gene lookup returns CDR1 SGHAT and CDR2 FQDESV (reference sequence). V was pared by 3 bases and J by 1 base, with 9 bases between. The chain's CDR3 is CASSLVVPNTEAFF. The CDR3 DNA sequence: TGTGCCAGCAGCTTGGTGGTACCGAACACTGAAGCTTTCTTT.

Remarks on this clone: One junction end disagrees with the germline gene, perhaps due to a read error. This chain connects TRBV30 to TRBJ2-3; no firm D call. In germline, CDR1 is GTSNPN, CDR2 SVGIG (reference sequence). This CDR3 is 13 amino acids long. CDR3 protein: CAWCVGSADTQYF. The DNA of the CDR3 is TGTGCCTGGTGTGTAGGTAGTGCAGATACGCAGTATTTT.

V and J are TRBV7-2 and TRBJ2-5; no reliable D call. Germline V gives CDR1 SGHTA, CDR2 FQGNSA. V was trimmed by 2 bases and J by 4 bases, leaving 11 bases between them. CDR3 length: 14 amino acids. The CDR3 spells CASSLKAGRETQYF. The CDR3, as DNA: TGTGCCAGCAGCTTAAAAGCAGGCCGAGAGACCCAGTACTTC.

CDR3 nucleotides: TGTGCCAGCAGTTTATTGAGGGGGGCAGATACGCAGTATTTT. Residues: CASSLLRGADTQYF. The chain is built from TRBV27 and TRBJ2-3; D may match TRBD1 or TRBD2 (6 bases each). Germline CDR1 is MNHEY and CDR2 is SMNVEV (reference sequence). CDR3 length: 14 residues. Trimming took off 1 base at V and 4 bases at J, with 9 bases between the two ends.

This rearrangement joins TRBV13 to TRBJ2-5, with 7 bases that match TRBD1. CDR1 is PRHDT and CDR2 is FYEKMQ in the germline V gene (reference sequence). V was pared by 0 bases and J by 5 bases, with 12 bases of the junction left unmatched. The CDR3 spans 17 residues. The CDR3 spells CASSLGQGNLPGETQYF. The CDR3 coding sequence is TGTGCCAGCAGCTTAGGACAGGGGAATCTCCCAGGGGAGACCCAGTACTTC.

The CDR3 reads CASSIPGSSAEAFF. The CDR3 DNA is TGCGCCAGCAGTATTCCAGGGTCCTCGGCTGAAGCTTTCTTT. The chain joins TRBV4-1 to TRBJ1-1; tentatively, D is TRBD1 (5 bases). Germline V gives CDR1 MGHRA, CDR2 YSYEKL. With 6 bases removed from V and 6 bases from J, the gap between germline ends came to 17 bases. The CDR3 is 14 amino acids.

The CDR3: CASEPSGGGEQYF. The CDR3 DNA is TGTGCCAGCGAACCTTCAGGGGGCGGCGAGCAGTACTTC. The chain carries TRBV6-5 and TRBJ2-7, with 8 nucleotides matching TRBD1. J was trimmed by 6 bases and V by 8 bases; bases with no gene match: 9. The CDR3 is made up of 13 amino acids. CDR1 is MNHEY, CDR2 SVGAGI, per germline.

The chain has TRBV4-2 and TRBJ1-1; D is possibly TRBD1 (5 bases). Trimming removed 0 bases from V and 7 bases from J, with 12 bases in between. In germline, CDR1 is LGHNA, CDR2 YNFKEQ. This CDR3 has 14 residues. DNA of the CDR3: TGTGCCAGCAGCCAAGAGCGGGAAAGGGGTGAAGCTTTCTTT. This translates into CASSQERERGEAFF.

J is TRBJ2-5 and V is TRBV5-1; D not resolved. The CDR3 totals 13 residues. Germline loops: CDR1 SGHRS, CDR2 YFSETQ. Trimming pared 2 bases from V and 3 bases from J, leaving 8 bases between. CDR3 region: CASSLTEKETQYF. CDR3 nucleotide sequence: TGCGCCAGCAGCTTAACGGAAAAAGAGACCCAGTACTTC.

CDR3 loop: CASSRGLAGFYEQYF. CDR3 nucleotide sequence: TGTGCCAGCAGTCGAGGACTAGCGGGCTTCTACGAGCAGTACTTC. The chain uses TRBV27 and TRBJ2-7; 11 bases are shared with TRBD2. The CDR3 length is 15 residues. V shed 5 bases and J 3 bases; nucleotides not matched to a gene: 6. Germline V lookup: CDR1 MNHEY, CDR2 SMNVEV (reference sequence).

V gene TRBV30 combines with J gene TRBJ2-7; D gene unclear. V was trimmed by 5 bases and J by 7 bases, leaving 18 bases between them. Germline-derived CDR1 and CDR2 are GTSNPN and SVGIG (reference sequence). The CDR3 consists of 13 residues. CDR3 amino acids: CAWSPIGFGEQYF. In DNA, the CDR3 is TGTGCCTGGTCACCGATAGGGTTCGGGGAGCAGTACTTC.

Comment on this clone: Additional DNA sequences in this sample encode the identical CDR3. This sequence joins TRBV18 and TRBJ2-7, with TRBD1 matching over 8 bases. The CDR3 has 14 amino acids. The germline V gene has CDR1 KGHSH and CDR2 LQKENI. V lost 2 bases, J lost 2 bases, and 2 bases stayed unmatched. The CDR3, as DNA: TGTGCCAGCTCACCAGGGACAGGCCCCTACGAGCAGTACTTC. Amino acids: CASSPGTGPYEQYF. The full variable domain, rest sourced from reference TRBV18 and TRBJ2-7, is NAGVMQNPRHLVRRRGQEARLRCSPMKGHSHVYWYRQLPEEGLKFMVYLQKENIIDESGMPKERFSAEFPKEGPSILRIQQVVRGDSAAYFCASSPGTGPYEQYFGPGTRLTVT.